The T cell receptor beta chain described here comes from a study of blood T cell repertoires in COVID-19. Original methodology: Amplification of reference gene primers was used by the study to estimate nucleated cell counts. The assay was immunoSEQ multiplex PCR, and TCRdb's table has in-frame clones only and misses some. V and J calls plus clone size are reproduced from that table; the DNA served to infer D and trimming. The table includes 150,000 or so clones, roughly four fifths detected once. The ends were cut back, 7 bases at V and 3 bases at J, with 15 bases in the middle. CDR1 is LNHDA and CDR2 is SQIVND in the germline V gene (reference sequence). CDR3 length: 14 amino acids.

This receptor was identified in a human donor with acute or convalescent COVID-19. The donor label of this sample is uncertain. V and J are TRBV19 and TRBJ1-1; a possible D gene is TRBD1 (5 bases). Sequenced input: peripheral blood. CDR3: CASTRNTGDTEAFF. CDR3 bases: TGTGCCAGTACTCGAAACACGGGGGACACTGAAGCTTTCTTT.